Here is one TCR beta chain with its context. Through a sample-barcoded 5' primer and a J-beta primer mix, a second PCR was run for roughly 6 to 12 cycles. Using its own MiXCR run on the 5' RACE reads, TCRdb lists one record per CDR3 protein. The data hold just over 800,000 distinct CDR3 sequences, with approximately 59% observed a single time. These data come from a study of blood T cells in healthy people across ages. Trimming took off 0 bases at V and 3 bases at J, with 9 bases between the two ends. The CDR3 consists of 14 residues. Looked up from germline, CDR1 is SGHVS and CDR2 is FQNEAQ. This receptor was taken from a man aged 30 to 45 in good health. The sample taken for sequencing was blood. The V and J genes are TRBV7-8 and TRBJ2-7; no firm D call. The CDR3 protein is CASSLARKDYEQYF. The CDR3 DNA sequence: TGTGCCAGCAGCTTAGCCAGGAAAGACTACGAGCAGTACTTC.